Listed below are T cell receptor beta chains from one sample, sequenced in a study of T cell responses to AZD1222 COVID-19 vaccine. Only in-frame clones appear in the TCRdb table, and some are missing; sequencing was by immunoSEQ multiplex PCR. The sample shows about 200,000 clones, about 93% of them seen only once. This specimen consisted of peripheral blood, obtained 28 days after the second AZD1222 dose. Receptors were obtained from an adult who received the AZD1222 COVID-19 vaccine. The conserved cysteine and the conserved F or W are not part of the CDR3 here.

V gene: TRBV5-4; J gene: TRBJ2-1; CDR3 protein: ASSGGLGYNEQF
V gene: TRBV19; J gene: TRBJ1-4; CDR3 protein: ASINARFEKLF
V gene: TRBV7-9; J gene: TRBJ2-1; CDR3 protein: ASSQRPGLGEQF
V gene: TRBV6-2/TRBV6-3; J gene: TRBJ2-7; CDR3 protein: ASSYARDRYEQY
V gene: TRBV19; J gene: TRBJ1-4; CDR3 protein: ASSLGLGNEKLF
V gene: TRBV5-1; J gene: TRBJ2-2; CDR3 protein: ASSLTGGTGELF
V gene: TRBV28; J gene: TRBJ2-1; CDR3 protein: ASSATGDSLDEQF
V gene: TRBV6-5; J gene: TRBJ1-1; CDR3 protein: ASSLQGREAF
V gene: TRBV9; J gene: TRBJ2-2; CDR3 protein: ASSTPTVEKELF
V gene: TRBV16; J gene: TRBJ1-6; CDR3 protein: ASSQGGFLALH
V gene: TRBV6-1; J gene: TRBJ1-3; CDR3 protein: ASSEAITSQGNTIY
V gene: TRBV11-2; J gene: TRBJ2-1; CDR3 protein: ASSLGGRNEQF
V gene: TRBV11-2; J gene: TRBJ1-3; CDR3 protein: ASSKQGAHQDTIY
V gene: TRBV3-1/TRBV3-2; J gene: TRBJ1-2; CDR3 protein: ASSLGPGRYGYT
V gene: TRBV2; J gene: TRBJ1-4; CDR3 protein: ASSEEVNEKLF
V gene: TRBV2; J gene: TRBJ1-6; CDR3 protein: ASGQSVANSPLH
V gene: TRBV10-3; J gene: TRBJ1-1; CDR3 protein: AISGGGSNTEAF
V gene: TRBV5-5; J gene: TRBJ1-5; CDR3 protein: ASSLEAGYSNQPQH
V gene: TRBV19; J gene: TRBJ1-1; CDR3 protein: ASSPTRGGLDRLNTEAF
V gene: TRBV5-1; J gene: TRBJ2-5; CDR3 protein: ASSFQGLAGGTETQY
V gene: TRBV3-1/TRBV3-2; J gene: TRBJ2-1; CDR3 protein: ASSQAHAGAANEQF
V gene: TRBV12-3/TRBV12-4; J gene: TRBJ1-4; CDR3 protein: ASSPPFEKLF
V gene: TRBV28; J gene: TRBJ1-6; CDR3 protein: ASTRVGAGSYNSPLH
V gene: TRBV19; J gene: TRBJ2-1; CDR3 protein: ASSIGQGSYNEQF
V gene: TRBV5-1; J gene: TRBJ2-5; CDR3 protein: ASSPRGSTQETQY
V gene: TRBV27; J gene: TRBJ1-5; CDR3 protein: ASSPHNRDRRVQPQH
V gene: TRBV9; J gene: TRBJ1-3; CDR3 protein: ASSKAGAGNTIY
V gene: TRBV6-5; J gene: TRBJ2-6; CDR3 protein: ASNPQNSGANVLT
V gene: TRBV30; J gene: TRBJ2-3; CDR3 protein: VAGTSGGVRGTDTQY